Sequencing of this T cell receptor (beta chain) was carried out in a study of T cell responses to AZD1222 COVID-19 vaccine. Analyses pooled second doses at about 4 or about 12 weeks. A few counts support this clone. The antigen is unknown. J lost 6 bases, V lost 7 bases, and 7 bases had no gene match. Germline CDR1 and CDR2: KGHDR and SFDVKD. The CDR3 totals 13 residues. Study conclusions and caveats: Clonal diversity may have been underestimated, and the donors were mostly white British, with more females than males. Spike-specific TCR breadth rose after two AZD1222 doses, and depth rose as well. There were repertoire samples only from the period after the peak T cell response.

The protocol was immunoSEQ multiplex PCR, while the TCRdb copy is restricted to in-frame clones and leaves out a portion. Of around 190,000 clones detected, 88% appear once; the ten largest clones hold more than 9%. This chain links TRBV24-1 with TRBJ1-2; 7 bases are a match to TRBD1. The clonotype was recovered from an adult who received the AZD1222 COVID-19 vaccine. The sample in question was peripheral blood, obtained 28 days after the second AZD1222 dose. The CDR3 is CATSDREFDGYTF. As DNA, the CDR3 is TGTGCCACCAGCGACAGGGAATTTGATGGCTACACCTTC.